One and the same sample provided the 27 T cell receptor beta chains below, sequenced in a study of blood T cells in healthy people across ages. The use of a sample-barcoded 5' primer and a J-beta primer mix characterized a second PCR of roughly 7 to 12 cycles. TCRdb re-analysed the 5' RACE reads in MiXCR, keeping a single row per CDR3 protein. Of 1 million to 1.2 million distinct CDR3 sequences in the sample, 30% to 40% were seen once. Sequencing was done on a sample of blood. The receptors shown here come from a man aged 18 to 30 in good health.

This clonotype was detected ten times or more. The chain combines TRBV27 with TRBJ1-2; D perhaps matches TRBD1 (5 bases). Germline V gives CDR1 MNHEY, CDR2 SMNVEV (reference sequence). This CDR3 region has 13 residues. The V end lost 2 bases, the J end lost 8 bases, and 12 bases lay between the germline ends. DNA for the CDR3: TGTGCCAGCAGTTTAAACGGGGGTTTGGGCTACACCTTC. It codes for CASSLNGGLGYTF.

This chain joins TRBV11-2 and TRBJ1-2, with 9 bases lining up with TRBD1. V lost 5 bases, J lost 5 bases, and 9 bases stayed unmatched. Germline-derived CDR1 and CDR2 are SGHAT and FQNNGV. The CDR3 has 15 amino acids. In DNA form, the CDR3 reads TGTGCCAGCAGCGTACCGGGACAGGGTTTTTATGGCTACACCTTC. Its protein is CASSVPGQGFYGYTF.

Only a few counts were recorded for this clonotype. CDR3 amino acids: CASSLRGTLSTDTQYF. For the CDR3, the DNA is TGTGCCAGCAGTTTACGCGGGACACTTAGCACAGATACGCAGTATTTT. This chain uses TRBV12-3 or TRBV12-4 with TRBJ2-3, with D possibly called TRBD1 or TRBD2 (6 bases each). Trimming left V 2 bases short and J 0 bases short, with 12 bases between. The CDR3 is 16 residues long.

This clonotype has just a few counts. The rearrangement links TRBV4-2 to TRBJ1-1; the D gene is possibly TRBD1 (5 bases). Per the germline V gene, CDR1 is LGHNA and CDR2 is YNFKEQ. The V end lost 4 bases, the J end lost 10 bases, and 16 bases lay between the germline ends. This CDR3 comprises 13 residues. CDR3 loop: CASSPDRRQLAFF. CDR3 sequence (DNA): TGTGCCAGCAGCCCAGATCGGAGACAGCTAGCTTTCTTT.

The chain uses TRBV20-1 and TRBJ2-3; 10 nucleotides agree with TRBD2. The trim removed 6 bases at V and 0 bases at J, leaving 6 bases unmatched. CDR3 length: 15 residues. Looked up from germline, CDR1 is DFQATT and CDR2 is SNEGSKA (reference sequence). The CDR3 DNA reads as TGCAGTGCAAAGCGGGGGGGACTTAGCACAGATACGCAGTATTTT. This translates into CSAKRGGLSTDTQYF.

V usage is TRBV6-5 and J usage is TRBJ2-2; D may be TRBD2 (6 bases). The CDR3 loop spans 14 amino acids. The germline gives CDR1 MNHEY, CDR2 SVGAGI. Trimming took off 2 bases at V and 5 bases at J, with 9 bases between the two ends. CDR3 sequence reads: CASSYRTTTGELFF. CDR3 bases: TGTGCCAGCAGTTACCGGACTACAACCGGGGAGCTGTTTTTT.

The gene calls are TRBV27 and TRBJ1-1, with no clear D. The CDR3 loop spans 14 amino acids. The germline CDR1 and CDR2 sequences are MNHEY and SMNVEV (reference sequence). V shed 6 bases and J shed 4 bases, with 15 bases lying between them. DNA of the CDR3: TGTGCCAGCAGCCCTGGACGGATGAGCACTGAAGCTTTCTTT. It translates to CASSPGRMSTEAFF.

The V gene is TRBV7-9, the J gene TRBJ2-3, with D possibly called TRBD1 or TRBD2 (5 bases each). V was clipped by 4 bases and J by 0 bases, with 11 bases between them. The CDR3 sequence is 15 residues long. The germline V gene has CDR1 SEHNR and CDR2 FQNEAQ (reference sequence). CDR3 amino acids: CASSSRDESTDTQYF. The DNA of the CDR3 is TGTGCCAGCAGCTCCCGGGACGAGAGCACAGATACGCAGTATTTT. The complete variable domain, with remaining parts taken from reference TRBV7-9 and TRBJ2-3, reads DTGVSQNPRHKITKRGQNVTFRCDPISEHNRLYWYRQTLGQGPEFLTYFQNEAQLEKSRLLSDRFSAERPKGSFSTLEIQRTEQGDSAMYLCASSSRDESTDTQYFGPGTRLTVL.

The chain combines TRBV4-2 with TRBJ2-7, with a possible D match to TRBD2 (5 bases). Matching the DNA end better, TRBJ2-5 makes the J call doubtful. Per germline, CDR1 LGHNA and CDR2 YNFKEQ. This CDR3 has 14 amino acids. CDR3 region: CASIQIPGVETQYF. The CDR3 bases are TGTGCCAGCATCCAGATACCCGGGGTGGAGACCCAGTACTTC.

This clonotype appeared a single time. V is TRBV7-7 and J is TRBJ2-3; D may be TRBD1 or TRBD2 (5 bases each). The CDR3 is made up of 15 amino acids. Germline CDR1 and CDR2: SSHAT and FNYEAQ (reference sequence). V was clipped by 5 bases and J by 4 bases, with 16 bases between them. The CDR3 DNA reads TGTGCCAGCAGCCAAGGGACCGGCAGGGCAGATACGCAGTATTTT. It yields the protein CASSQGTGRADTQYF.

The J gene is TRBJ2-7, the V gene TRBV6-2 or TRBV6-3; 11 bases agree with TRBD2. The J call may be wrong; the DNA end is better matched by TRBJ2-5. There are 15 residues in the CDR3. The germline gives CDR1 MNHEY, CDR2 SVGEGT. In DNA form, the CDR3 reads TGTGCCAGCAGTTCGAGACTAGCGGGGTATGAGACCCAGTACTTC. It codes for CASSSRLAGYETQYF.

The sample holds a few counts of this clonotype. The chain links TRBV5-1 to TRBJ1-2; weak D call: TRBD1 (5 bases). Trimming removed 4 bases at V and 8 bases at J, with 15 bases between. This CDR3 contains 13 residues. Germline CDR1 and CDR2: SGHRS and YFSETQ. The CDR3 coding sequence is TGCGCCAGCAGCAACATCCTAGGGGAAGGCTACACCTTC. Amino acid sequence: CASSNILGEGYTF.

In its sample, this clonotype was seen a few times. The chain carries TRBV7-9 and TRBJ1-2, with D possibly matching TRBD1 (5 bases). This CDR3 is built from 14 residues. Germline V gives CDR1 SEHNR, CDR2 FQNEAQ (reference sequence). Trimming shortened V by 4 bases and J by 4 bases, and 13 bases separated the two germline ends. This CDR3 reads CASSSSSGSYGYTF. In nucleotides, the CDR3 is TGTGCCAGCAGCTCCAGCTCAGGGAGCTATGGCTACACCTTC.

This clonotype appeared once. This may come from a read error, since a much larger clone is one base off. The J gene is TRBJ2-6, the V gene TRBV28; TRBD1 might be the D (6 bases). The CDR3 extends over 17 amino acids. Germline loops: CDR1 MDHEN, CDR2 SYDVKM. CDR3 amino acids: CASSLVDRPSGANVPTF. The CDR3 DNA sequence: TGTGCCAGCAGTTTAGTTGACAGGCCCTCTGGGGCCAACGTCCCGACTTTC.

This clonotype was counted between two and nine times. The V call is TRBV4-2, the J call TRBJ1-3; D unclear. Per the germline V gene, CDR1 is LGHNA and CDR2 is YNFKEQ. The CDR3 totals 18 residues. V lost 3 bases and J lost 0, with 18 bases in between. The CDR3 DNA reads TGTGCCAGCAGCCACCTCCTCATACGCGGGTTCTCTGGAAACACCATATATTTT. This codes for CASSHLLIRGFSGNTIYF.

This clonotype was found many times. The CDR3 region has the DNA TGTGCCAGCAGTAATGCCGGGAATGAGTTCTTC. Translated: CASSNAGNEFF. The genes are TRBV6-2 or TRBV6-3 and TRBJ2-1; D is possibly TRBD2 (5 bases). Germline assignment: CDR1 MNHEY and CDR2 SVGEGT. This CDR3 has 11 residues. Trimming removed 5 bases at V and 14 bases at J, with 13 bases between.

This clonotype was recorded a few times. This rearrangement joins TRBV27 to TRBJ1-4, with 7 bases fitting TRBD1. Trimming took 6 bases from V and 7 from J; bases not matched to a gene: 14. This CDR3 has 16 amino acids. CDR1 is MNHEY and CDR2 is SMNVEV in the germline V gene (reference sequence). In nucleotides, the CDR3 is TGTGCCAGCAGACGAGAGACAGGGAGAAGGGGTGAAAAACTGTTTTTT. It specifies CASRRETGRRGEKLFF. The variable domain in full, completed from reference TRBV27 and TRBJ1-4, reads EAQVTQNPRYLITVTGKKLTVTCSQNMNHEYMSWYRQDPGLGLRQIYYSMNVEVTDKGDVPEGYKVSRKEKRNFPLILESPSPNQTSLYFCASRRETGRRGEKLFFGSGTQLSVL.

This clonotype appeared a few times. CDR3 DNA: TGTGCCAGCAGTTCGCAGGGCTTAGGGGAAGCTTTCTTT. Translating gives CASSSQGLGEAFF. This chain connects TRBV27 to TRBJ1-1; tentatively, D is TRBD1 (5 bases). The CDR3 is 13 residues long. Trimming took 4 bases from V and 8 from J, leaving 14 bases between them. The germline CDR1 and CDR2 sequences are MNHEY and SMNVEV (reference sequence).

This clonotype was detected ten times or more. The rearrangement uses TRBV6-6 and TRBJ2-7, with TRBD1 matching over 10 bases. V dropped 5 bases and J dropped 1; count of bases not matched to a gene: 2. The germline V gene has CDR1 MNHNY and CDR2 SVGAGI (reference sequence). This CDR3 has 14 amino acids. The CDR3 DNA is TGTGCCAGCAGTGGGGACAGGGGTTCCTACGAGCAGTACTTC. Its translation: CASSGDRGSYEQYF.

This clonotype has a handful of counts. The chain combines TRBV27 with TRBJ1-1, with 9 bases matching TRBD1. Germline trimming cut 1 base from V and 5 bases from J; bases unmatched to any gene: 2. This CDR3 region has 14 residues. Germline V gene data show CDR1 as MNHEY and CDR2 as SMNVEV (reference sequence). CDR3 coding DNA: TGTGCCAGCAGTTTATGGGGGACAGGGACTGAAGCTTTCTTT. The encoded protein is CASSLWGTGTEAFF.

This clonotype has a handful of counts. V usage is TRBV27 and J usage is TRBJ2-1, with D possibly TRBD1 on 5 matching bases. This CDR3 comprises 16 residues. Between the trimmed V and J ends, which lost 6 bases and 7 bases, there was a span of 22 bases. Germline V gene data show CDR1 as MNHEY and CDR2 as SMNVEV (reference sequence). DNA for the CDR3: TGTGCCAGCAGCACCACCAGGGATTTTACGAGAAATGAGCAGTTCTTC. As protein: CASSTTRDFTRNEQFF.

V usage is TRBV5-1 and J usage is TRBJ1-1, with 10 positions matching TRBD1. The CDR3 has 15 amino acids. The V segment lost 4 bases and the J segment 5 bases; nucleotides outside the gene matches: 8. From germline, CDR1 is SGHRS and CDR2 YFSETQ. The CDR3 protein is CASSPSDRGETEAFF. The CDR3 region has the DNA TGCGCCAGCAGCCCTTCGGACAGGGGGGAAACTGAAGCTTTCTTT.

A few counts support this clonotype. This CDR3 is CASSFFGGAPDTQYF. CDR3 nucleotides: TGTGCCAGCAGCTTTTTCGGGGGGGCCCCAGATACGCAGTATTTT. J is TRBJ2-3 and V is TRBV7-9, with 8 nucleotides matching TRBD2. The trim removed 3 bases at V and 4 bases at J, leaving 6 bases unmatched. The CDR3 runs 15 residues. CDR1 SEHNR and CDR2 FQNEAQ come from the germline V gene (reference sequence).

V is TRBV24-1 and J is TRBJ2-3, with 8 bases identical to TRBD1. The junction had 4 bases not matched to a gene; V was cut back by 3 bases and J by 0 bases. Germline CDR1 is KGHDR and CDR2 is SFDVKD. The CDR3 spans 16 residues. The CDR3: CATSDPRTGSTDTQYF. The DNA of the CDR3 is TGTGCCACCAGTGATCCCCGGACAGGGAGCACAGATACGCAGTATTTT.

The chain is built from TRBV9 and TRBJ1-1; a weak D match, TRBD1 (6 bases). V lost 0 bases and J lost 0, with 9 bases in between. The CDR3 has 15 amino acids. CDR1 is SGDLS, CDR2 YYNGEE, per germline. The chain's CDR3 is CASSVVAGVNTEAFF. The DNA for the CDR3 is TGTGCCAGCAGCGTAGTGGCAGGGGTGAACACTGAAGCTTTCTTT. Filled out from reference TRBV9 and TRBJ1-1, the complete variable domain reads DSGVTQTPKHLITATGQRVTLRCSPRSGDLSVYWYQQSLDQGLQFLIQYYNGEERAKGNILERFSAQQFPDLHSELNLSSLELGDSALYFCASSVVAGVNTEAFFGQGTRLTVV.

The rearrangement uses TRBV6-2 or TRBV6-3 and TRBJ2-5, with unresolved D. Germline assignment: CDR1 MNHEY and CDR2 SVGEGT. V was clipped by 10 bases and J by 11 bases, with 17 bases between them. This CDR3 region has 11 residues. The CDR3 sequence is CAINTRLGQYF. The CDR3 region has the DNA TGTGCCATCAATACTCGGTTGGGGCAGTACTTC.

This clonotype was detected only a few times. The J gene is TRBJ1-1, the V gene TRBV27; D unresolved. V lost 2 bases, J lost 6 bases, and 10 bases lay in between. Per the germline V gene, CDR1 is MNHEY and CDR2 is SMNVEV (reference sequence). This CDR3 is built from 13 residues. CDR3 sequence (DNA): TGTGCCAGCAGTTTAGGTCCGGTTTCTGAAGCTTTCTTT. Protein product: CASSLGPVSEAFF.